This T cell receptor beta chain comes out of a study of human T cells and chemical hapten exposure. As for time point: patch test 1, 2 weeks after DPC sensitization. Specified treatment: therapeutic diphenylcyclopropenone sensitization with weekly scalp DPC. TCRdb reanalysed the RACE reads using MiXCR and keeps one entry per CDR3 protein. Seen here are fewer than 400,000 distinct CDR3 sequences, roughly 6.9% observed once, and the top ten hold more than 7%. This clonotype was counted at least ten times. Sequencing used whole blood, obtained in connection with sensitization to the hapten diphenylcyclopropenone (DPC). The TCR originated in a woman aged 18-29 years with alopecia areata. Some clones in this sample may be carry-over from other donors' samples.

CDR3 protein: CASIGTRGEVWQPQHF. CDR3 DNA: TGTGCCAGCATCGGCACGAGGGGGGAGGTTTGGCAGCCCCAGCATTTT. This rearrangement joins TRBV6-1 to TRBJ1-5; the D gene is possibly TRBD1 (6 bases). The germline V gene encodes CDR1 MNHNS and CDR2 SASEGT. This CDR3 spans 16 amino acids. Trimming took 7 bases from V and 7 from J, leaving 23 bases between them.